Described below is a single T cell receptor beta chain sequence and its context. What it binds is unknown. V shed 5 bases and J 4 bases; nucleotides not matched to a gene: 9. CDR1 is SGDLS and CDR2 is YYNGEE in the germline V gene. CDR3 size: 16 residues. Data came from immunoSEQ multiplex PCR; TCRdb stores just in-frame clones and leaves some out. The sample lists fewer than 60,000 clones, 77% occurring once. A few pembrolizumab responders had their TCRs sequenced. The data were taken from a study of PD-1 blockade in mismatch repair-deficient tumors. Study-level background: Patients had about 13 mismatch repair-deficient cancer types and were previously treated and progressing.

Study-wide results and caveats: Tumor-resident clones, often undetectable pretreatment in blood, expanded then contracted after pembrolizumab.

The sequencing here drew on PBMCs, taken before pembrolizumab treatment. This receptor was obtained from an adult with mismatch repair-deficient cancer. The chain joins TRBV9 to TRBJ2-2; 9 nucleotides align to TRBD2. The CDR3 protein is CASSLHSGSVTGELFF. CDR3 DNA: TGTGCCAGCAGTCTTCATAGCGGGAGCGTCACCGGGGAGCTGTTTTTT.